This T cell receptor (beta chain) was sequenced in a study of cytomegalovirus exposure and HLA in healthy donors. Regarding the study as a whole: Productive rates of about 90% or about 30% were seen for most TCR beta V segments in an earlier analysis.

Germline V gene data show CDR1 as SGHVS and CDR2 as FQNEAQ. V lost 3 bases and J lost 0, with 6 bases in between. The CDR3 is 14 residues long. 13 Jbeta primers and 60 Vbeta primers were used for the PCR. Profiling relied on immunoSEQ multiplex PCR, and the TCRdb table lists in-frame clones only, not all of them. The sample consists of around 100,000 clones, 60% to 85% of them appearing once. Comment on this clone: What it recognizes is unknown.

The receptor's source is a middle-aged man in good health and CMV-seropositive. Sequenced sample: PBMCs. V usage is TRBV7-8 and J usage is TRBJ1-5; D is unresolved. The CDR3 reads CASSLANSNQPQHF. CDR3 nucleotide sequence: TGTGCCAGCAGCTTGGCCAATAGCAATCAGCCCCAGCATTTT.